The 19 T cell receptor beta chains listed next were all sequenced from one sample in a study of cytomegalovirus exposure and HLA in healthy donors. PCR amplification relied on 60 Vbeta primers (plus 13 Jbeta primers). The assay was immunoSEQ multiplex PCR, and TCRdb's table has in-frame clones only and misses some. The table lists 50,000 to 70,000 clones. The sample taken for sequencing was PBMCs. The receptors originated from a woman aged 18-35 years in good health and CMV-seronegative.

The J gene is TRBJ2-3, the V gene TRBV19, with 8 bases fitting TRBD2. The germline V gene has CDR1 LNHDA and CDR2 SQIVND (reference sequence). The CDR3 is 15 residues long. Trimming at V came to 7 bases and at J to 4 bases, leaving 10 bases not matched to a gene. DNA of the CDR3: TGTGCCAGTAAGGCGGCTAGCGGGCTCCCAGATACGCAGTATTTT. Amino acid sequence: CASKAASGLPDTQYF.

The genes are TRBV9 and TRBJ1-2; 9 nucleotides match TRBD1. CDR1 and CDR2 (germline): SGDLS, YYNGEE. Trimming at V came to 4 bases and at J to 5 bases, leaving 12 bases not matched to a gene. This CDR3 is 16 amino acids long. In DNA, the CDR3 is TGTGCCAGCAGCAATTCCCGGGACAGGGTAGGGTATGGCTACACCTTC. This translates into CASSNSRDRVGYGYTF.

The rearrangement uses TRBV10-3 and TRBJ1-1; a possible D gene is TRBD1 (6 bases). V was cut by 8 bases and J by 2 bases, with 12 bases left in between. The CDR3 totals 13 residues. Germline assignment: CDR1 ENHRY and CDR2 SYGVKD. The CDR3 DNA follows: TGTGCCATCCGGACAGAACTTAACACTGAAGCTTTCTTT. As protein: CAIRTELNTEAFF.

V is TRBV27 and J is TRBJ2-7; 7 bases line up with TRBD2. The CDR3 has 15 residues. Germline-derived CDR1 and CDR2 are MNHEY and SMNVEV (reference sequence). V shed 6 bases and J 7 bases; nucleotides not matched to a gene: 15. The CDR3 DNA follows: TGTGCCAGCAGGATGGGGGGACTACTGATGGGGGAGCAGTACTTC. Amino acid sequence: CASRMGGLLMGEQYF.

This chain uses TRBV11-2 with TRBJ2-1, with 7 bases fitting TRBD2. This CDR3 spans 15 amino acids. Germline V gives CDR1 SGHAT, CDR2 FQNNGV. V shed 1 base, J shed 3 bases, and the junction held 3 bases outside the gene matches. The CDR3 nucleotides read TGTGCCAGCAGCTTAGGGGAGGGAGGCTACAATGAGCAGTTCTTC. Translating it yields CASSLGEGGYNEQFF.

V and J are TRBV5-1 and TRBJ1-1; 9 bases map to TRBD1. Unmatched junction bases numbered 1, after V lost 3 bases and J lost 1 base. The CDR3 is 14 residues long. Germline V gene lookup returns CDR1 SGHRS and CDR2 YFSETQ. CDR3 bases: TGCGCCAGCAGCTGGGGACAGGGGAACACTGAAGCTTTCTTT. Its translation is CASSWGQGNTEAFF.

This rearrangement joins TRBV28 to TRBJ1-1; D is undetermined. V lost 1 base and J lost 2, with 5 bases in between. CDR3 length: 13 residues. Per the germline V gene, CDR1 is MDHEN and CDR2 is SYDVKM. Written as DNA, the CDR3 is TGTGCCAGCAGTTTATCTACCAACACTGAAGCTTTCTTT. Translating gives CASSLSTNTEAFF.

This rearrangement joins TRBV15 to TRBJ2-5; no reliable D call. The V gene lost 9 bases and the J gene lost 5 bases, with 13 bases spanning the gap. The V gene's germline CDR1 is LNHNV and CDR2 YYDKDF (reference sequence). The CDR3 consists of 12 residues. The CDR3 DNA is TGTGCCACAGGCGGAGTAAGGGAGACCCAGTACTTC. This sequence encodes CATGGVRETQYF.

The chain couples TRBV5-1 to TRBJ2-7; a possible D gene is TRBD1 (6 bases). CDR1 SGHRS and CDR2 YFSETQ come from the germline V gene. The CDR3 contains 15 residues. Deletions cut 4 bases from V and 7 bases from J, with 21 bases between. In nucleotides, the CDR3 is TGCGCCAGCAGCCCCGGGGACACCGGGGTCGGGGAGCAGTACTTC. Its protein is CASSPGDTGVGEQYF.

The chain has TRBV5-1 and TRBJ1-1; 7 nucleotides agree with TRBD1. Germline trimming cut 4 bases from V and 4 bases from J; bases unmatched to any gene: 13. The CDR3 contains 16 residues. CDR1 SGHRS and CDR2 YFSETQ come from the germline V gene. CDR3 DNA: TGCGCCAGCAGCCCGGGACAGACCGCCCTCTCCACTGAAGCTTTCTTT. As protein: CASSPGQTALSTEAFF. Drawing the rest from reference TRBV5-1 and TRBJ1-1, the complete variable domain is KAGVTQTPRYLIKTRGQQVTLSCSPISGHRSVSWYQQTPGQGLQFLFEYFSETQRNKGNFPGRFSGRQFSNSRSEMNVSTLELGDSALYLCASSPGQTALSTEAFFGQGTRLTVV.

The chain links TRBV11-2 to TRBJ2-7; a weak D match, TRBD2 (5 bases). V was cut by 7 bases and J by 3 bases, with 16 bases left in between. The germline V gene encodes CDR1 SGHAT and CDR2 FQNNGV. This CDR3 region has 14 residues. CDR3 nucleotide sequence: TGTGCCAGCACCCACTCGATCGGGGACTACGAGCAGTACTTC. This translates into CASTHSIGDYEQYF. Variable domain in full (rest from reference TRBV11-2 and TRBJ2-7): EAGVAQSPRYKIIEKRQSVAFWCNPISGHATLYWYQQILGQGPKLLIQFQNNGVVDDSQLPKDRFSAERLKGVDSTLKIQPAKLEDSAVYLCASTHSIGDYEQYFGPGTRLTVT.

V is TRBV19 and J is TRBJ1-3; 9 bases agree with TRBD1. This CDR3 has 19 amino acids. Germline V lookup: CDR1 LNHDA, CDR2 SQIVND (reference sequence). V shed 4 bases, J shed 0 bases, and the junction held 13 bases outside the gene matches. The DNA of the CDR3 is TGTGCCAGTAGTACCTACACAGGGGGCTACGGAGGCTCTGGAAACACCATATATTTT. Amino acid sequence: CASSTYTGGYGGSGNTIYF.

This rearrangement joins TRBV15 to TRBJ2-1, with D possibly being TRBD1 (6 bases). The CDR3 is 15 residues long. V gave up 0 bases and J gave up 5 bases, with 11 bases separating them. Germline loops: CDR1 LNHNV, CDR2 YYDKDF (reference sequence). The CDR3 DNA reads as TGTGCCACCAGCAGAGATCGGACAGTAAACAATGAGCAGTTCTTC. Residues: CATSRDRTVNNEQFF.

The chain is built from TRBV5-1 and TRBJ1-4, with D maybe TRBD1 (5 bases). Trimming removed 3 bases at V and 2 bases at J, with 14 bases between. CDR1 and CDR2 (germline): SGHRS, YFSETQ. The CDR3 is made up of 16 amino acids. CDR3 residues: CASSWTSGSTNEKLFF. The CDR3 region has the DNA TGCGCCAGCAGCTGGACATCAGGGTCGACTAATGAAAAACTGTTTTTT.

The chain employs TRBV7-3 and TRBJ2-1; no firm D call. Germline CDR1 SGHTA, CDR2 FQGTGA. V lost 1 base and J lost 7, with 5 bases in between. The CDR3 runs to 12 residues. As DNA, the CDR3 is TGTGCCAGCAGCTTAAATATAAATGAGCAGTTCTTC. Its translation is CASSLNINEQFF.

The J gene is TRBJ1-2, the V gene TRBV29-1; TRBD1 matches 8 bases. Germline V gene sequence: CDR1 SQVTM, CDR2 ANQGSEA. The CDR3 extends over 14 amino acids. The J segment lost 13 bases and the V segment lost 3 bases, leaving 16 bases of the junction unmatched. Here the CDR3 DNA reads TGCAGCGTTGAGATTGTAGGGACAGGAGGCGAGCGCACCTTC. It codes for CSVEIVGTGGERTF. The variable domain in full, completed from reference TRBV29-1 and TRBJ1-2, reads SAVISQKPSRDICQRGTSLTIQCQVDSQVTMMFWYRQQPGQSLTLIATANQGSEATYESGFVIDKFPISRPNLTFSTLTVSNMSPEDSSIYLCSVEIVGTGGERTFGSGTRLTVV.

The gene calls are TRBV6-1 and TRBJ2-1; D call uncertain. The CDR3 spans 13 residues. Looked up from germline, CDR1 is MNHNS and CDR2 is SASEGT. Trimming stripped 1 base from V and 5 bases from J, with 6 bases between. The CDR3 sequence is CASSEGPDNEQFF. CDR3 coding DNA: TGTGCCAGCAGTGAAGGGCCAGACAATGAGCAGTTCTTC.

J is TRBJ1-1 and V is TRBV7-6; possibly TRBD1 for D (5 bases). The CDR3 spans 14 residues. The V gene's germline CDR1 is SGHVS and CDR2 FNYEAQ. The ends were cut back, 5 bases at V and 1 base at J, with 11 bases in the middle. The CDR3 DNA reads TGTGCCAGCAGCACAACGGGGGGGAACACTGAAGCTTTCTTT. This sequence encodes CASSTTGGNTEAFF.

The J gene is TRBJ2-7, the V gene TRBV25-1, with a possible D match to TRBD1 (6 bases). Germline CDR1 and CDR2: MGHDK and SYGVNS. With 1 base removed from V and 11 bases from J, the gap between germline ends came to 12 bases. The CDR3 loop spans 12 amino acids. In DNA form, the CDR3 reads TGTGCCAGCAGTGAATTACAGGGCGGAGAGTACTTC. As protein: CASSELQGGEYF.